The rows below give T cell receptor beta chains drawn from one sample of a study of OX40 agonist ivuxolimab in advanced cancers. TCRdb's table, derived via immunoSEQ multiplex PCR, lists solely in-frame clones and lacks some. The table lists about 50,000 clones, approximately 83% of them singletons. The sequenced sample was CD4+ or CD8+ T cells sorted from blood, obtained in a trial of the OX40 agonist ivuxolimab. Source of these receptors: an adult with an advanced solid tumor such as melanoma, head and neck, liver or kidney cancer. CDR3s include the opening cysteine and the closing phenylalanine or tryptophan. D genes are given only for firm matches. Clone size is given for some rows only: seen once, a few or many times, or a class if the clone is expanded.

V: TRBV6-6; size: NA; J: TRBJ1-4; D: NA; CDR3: CASSYPGGGGERMIF; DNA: TGTGCCAGCAGTTACCCCGGAGGAGGGGGAGAAAGGATGATTTTT
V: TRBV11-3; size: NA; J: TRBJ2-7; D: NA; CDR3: CASSLGGVYEQYF; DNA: TGTGCCAGCAGCTTAGGTGGAGTCTACGAGCAGTACTTC
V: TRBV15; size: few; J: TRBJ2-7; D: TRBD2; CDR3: CATSGLAGGPHEQYF; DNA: TGTGCCACCAGCGGGTTAGCGGGGGGGCCCCACGAGCAGTACTTC
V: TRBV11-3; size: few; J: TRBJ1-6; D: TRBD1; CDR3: CASSADRASPLHF; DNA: TGTGCCAGCAGCGCTGACAGGGCTTCACCCCTCCACTTT
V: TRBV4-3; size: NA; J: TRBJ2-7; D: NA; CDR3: CASSQDQGPYEQYF; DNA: TGCGCCAGCAGCCAAGATCAGGGTCCCTACGAGCAGTACTTC
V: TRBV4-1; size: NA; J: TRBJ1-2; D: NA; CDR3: CASSQEERVNYGYTF; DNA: TGCGCCAGCAGCCAAGAGGAACGGGTGAACTATGGCTACACCTTC
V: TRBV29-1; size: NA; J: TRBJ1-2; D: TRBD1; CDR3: CSVGEQGAGYGYTF; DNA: TGCAGCGTTGGTGAGCAGGGGGCGGGGTATGGCTACACCTTC
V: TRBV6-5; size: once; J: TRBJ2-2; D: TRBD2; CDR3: CASNTGGVGGELFF; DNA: TGTGCCAGCAACACCGGGGGGGTTGGCGGGGAGCTGTTTTTT
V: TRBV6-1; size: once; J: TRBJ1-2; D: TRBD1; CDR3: CASAKGQGGGYTF; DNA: TGTGCCAGCGCAAAAGGGCAGGGGGGCGGCTACACCTTC
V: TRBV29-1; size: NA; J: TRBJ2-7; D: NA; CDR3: CSVAMGRNYEQYF; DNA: TGCAGCGTTGCCATGGGACGGAACTACGAGCAGTACTTC
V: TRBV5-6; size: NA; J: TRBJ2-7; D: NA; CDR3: CASSSVRGSLYEQYF; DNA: TGTGCCAGCAGCTCCGTAAGAGGGTCCCTCTACGAGCAGTACTTC
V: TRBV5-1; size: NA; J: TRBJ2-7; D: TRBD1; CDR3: CASSKGQNEQYF; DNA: TGCGCCAGCAGCAAGGGACAGAACGAGCAGTACTTC
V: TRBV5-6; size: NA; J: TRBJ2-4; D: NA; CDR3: CASSVVGPKGNIQYF; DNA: TGTGCCAGCAGCGTCGTAGGGCCCAAGGGGAACATTCAGTACTTC
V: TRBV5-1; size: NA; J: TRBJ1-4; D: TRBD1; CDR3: CASSETGVIEKLFF; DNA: TGCGCCAGCAGCGAAACAGGGGTAATTGAAAAACTGTTTTTT
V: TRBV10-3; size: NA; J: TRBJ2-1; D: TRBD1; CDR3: CATRTGGVEQFF; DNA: TGTGCCACCCGGACAGGGGGGGTCGAGCAGTTCTTC
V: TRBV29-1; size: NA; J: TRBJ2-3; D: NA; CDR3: CSVSRSDTQYF; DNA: TGCAGCGTTTCTAGGTCAGATACGCAGTATTTT
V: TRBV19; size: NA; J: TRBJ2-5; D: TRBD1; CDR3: CASSMGPPGTGETQYF; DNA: TGTGCCAGTAGTATGGGCCCCCCCGGGACAGGGGAGACCCAGTACTTC
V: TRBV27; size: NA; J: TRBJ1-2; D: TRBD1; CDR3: CASRGRDRHGYTF; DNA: TGTGCCAGCAGAGGCCGGGACAGACATGGCTACACCTTC
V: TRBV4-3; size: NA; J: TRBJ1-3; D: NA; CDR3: CASSQRAANSGNTIYF; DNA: TGCGCCAGCAGCCAACGAGCAGCCAACTCTGGAAACACCATATATTTT
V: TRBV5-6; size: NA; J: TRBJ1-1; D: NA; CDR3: CASSLNTEAFF; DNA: TGTGCCAGCAGCCTGAACACTGAAGCTTTCTTT
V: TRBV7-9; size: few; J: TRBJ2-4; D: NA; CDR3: CASSPAQVLAKNIQYF; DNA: TGTGCCAGCAGCCCAGCTCAGGTACTAGCCAAAAACATTCAGTACTTC
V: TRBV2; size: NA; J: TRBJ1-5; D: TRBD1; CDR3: CASSEARTGNQPQHF; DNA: TGTGCCAGCAGTGAAGCGAGGACAGGGAATCAGCCCCAGCATTTT
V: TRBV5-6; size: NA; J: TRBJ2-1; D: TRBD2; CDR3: CASSSSGGASYGSYNEQFF; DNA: TGTGCCAGCAGCTCTAGCGGGGGGGCGAGTTATGGTTCCTACAATGAGCAGTTCTTC
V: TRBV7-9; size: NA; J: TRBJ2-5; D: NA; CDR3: CASSRETQYF; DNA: TGTGCCAGCAGCCGAGAGACCCAGTACTTC
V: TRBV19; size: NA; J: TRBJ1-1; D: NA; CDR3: CASSIGSLPNTEAFF; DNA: TGTGCCAGTAGTATAGGAAGCCTCCCGAACACTGAAGCTTTCTTT
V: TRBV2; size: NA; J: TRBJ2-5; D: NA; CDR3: CASTETPVAWYF; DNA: TGTGCCAGCACCGAGACTCCTGTCGCCTGGTACTTC
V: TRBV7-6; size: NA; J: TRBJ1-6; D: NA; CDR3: CASSLGQLNSPLHF; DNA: TGTGCCAGCAGCTTAGGACAGCTTAATTCACCCCTCCACTTT
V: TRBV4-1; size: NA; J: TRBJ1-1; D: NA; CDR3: CASSPIGWGGAFF; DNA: TGCGCCAGCAGCCCGATAGGGTGGGGAGGAGCTTTCTTT
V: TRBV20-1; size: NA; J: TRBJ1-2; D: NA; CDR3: CSARGLEGYTF; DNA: TGCAGTGCTAGAGGATTGGAGGGCTACACCTTC
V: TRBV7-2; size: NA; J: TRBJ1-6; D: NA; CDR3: CASSQAASMSYNSPLHF; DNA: TGTGCCAGCAGCCAGGCGGCGTCGATGTCCTATAATTCACCCCTCCACTTT
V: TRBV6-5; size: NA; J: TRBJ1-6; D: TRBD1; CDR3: CASSSLGQGHSPLHF; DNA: TGTGCCAGCAGTTCCCTTGGACAGGGGCATTCACCCCTCCACTTT
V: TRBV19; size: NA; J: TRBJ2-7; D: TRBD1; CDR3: CASKKRAKTGGFDEQYF; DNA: TGTGCCAGTAAGAAGAGGGCGAAGACAGGGGGCTTCGACGAGCAGTACTTC
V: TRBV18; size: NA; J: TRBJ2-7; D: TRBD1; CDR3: CASSSGTGQFEQYF; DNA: TGTGCCAGCTCGTCCGGGACAGGGCAATTCGAGCAGTACTTC
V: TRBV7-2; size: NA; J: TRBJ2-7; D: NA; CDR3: CASSLETGSSYEQYF; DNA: TGTGCCAGCAGCTTAGAAACGGGGAGCTCCTACGAGCAGTACTTC
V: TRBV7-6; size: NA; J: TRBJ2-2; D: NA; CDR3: CASSLRHTNTGELFF; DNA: TGTGCCAGCAGCTTGCGTCATACCAACACCGGGGAGCTGTTTTTT
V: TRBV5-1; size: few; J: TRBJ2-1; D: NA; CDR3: CASSLSGVVNEQFF; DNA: TGCGCCAGCAGCTTGTCAGGGGTGGTCAATGAGCAGTTCTTC
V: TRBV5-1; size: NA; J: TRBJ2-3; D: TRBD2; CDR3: CASSLALTGGRTDTQYF; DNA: TGCGCCAGCAGCTTGGCCCTGACGGGGGGGCGCACAGATACGCAGTATTTT
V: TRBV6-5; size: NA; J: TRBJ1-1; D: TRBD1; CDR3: CASSSPRTGTEAFF; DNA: TGTGCCAGCAGTTCCCCAAGGACAGGGACTGAAGCTTTCTTT
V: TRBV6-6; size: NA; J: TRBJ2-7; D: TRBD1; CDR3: CASSYARGGTEQYF; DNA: TGTGCCAGCAGTTACGCGCGAGGGGGCACCGAGCAGTACTTC
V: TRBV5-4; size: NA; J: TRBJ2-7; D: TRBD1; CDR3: CASSLPRGTGGSYEQYF; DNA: TGTGCCAGCAGCTTACCGAGGGGGACAGGGGGCTCCTACGAGCAGTACTTC
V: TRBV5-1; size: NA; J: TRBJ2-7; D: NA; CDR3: CASSLAVSIEQYF; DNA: TGCGCCAGCAGCTTGGCGGTCAGCATCGAGCAGTACTTC
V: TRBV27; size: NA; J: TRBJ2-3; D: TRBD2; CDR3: CASSSAGGPTDTQYF; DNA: TGTGCCAGCAGTTCAGCGGGGGGGCCTACAGATACGCAGTATTTT
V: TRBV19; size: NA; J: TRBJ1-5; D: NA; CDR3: CASSLIHQGHQPQHF; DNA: TGTGCCAGTAGTCTCATTCACCAGGGTCATCAGCCCCAGCATTTT
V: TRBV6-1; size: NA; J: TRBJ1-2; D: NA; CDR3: CASSESHRLKNYGYTF; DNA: TGTGCCAGCAGTGAAAGTCACAGACTAAAAAACTATGGCTACACCTTC
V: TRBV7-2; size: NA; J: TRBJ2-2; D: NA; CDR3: CASSLIAVGELFF; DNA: TGTGCCAGCAGCTTGATTGCAGTCGGGGAGCTGTTTTTT
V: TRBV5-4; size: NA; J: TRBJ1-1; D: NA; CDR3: CASSLTASDTEAFF; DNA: TGTGCCAGCAGCTTGACGGCATCGGACACTGAAGCTTTCTTT
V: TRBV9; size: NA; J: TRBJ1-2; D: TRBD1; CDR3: CASSARTGATIEYGYTF; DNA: TGTGCCAGCAGCGCCAGGACAGGGGCCACGATTGAGTATGGCTACACCTTC
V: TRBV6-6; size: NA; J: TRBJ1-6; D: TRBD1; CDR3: CASTPGGNSPLHF; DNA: TGTGCCAGCACCCCAGGGGGGAATTCACCCCTCCACTTT
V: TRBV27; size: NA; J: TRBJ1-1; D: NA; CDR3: CASSFSGGMAPEAFF; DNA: TGTGCCAGCAGTTTTTCGGGGGGCATGGCTCCTGAAGCTTTCTTT
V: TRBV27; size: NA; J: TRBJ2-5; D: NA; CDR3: CASSFGGSETQYF; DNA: TGTGCCAGCAGTTTTGGGGGATCGGAGACCCAGTACTTC
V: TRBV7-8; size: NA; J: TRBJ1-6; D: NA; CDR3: CASSSPARGVSPLHF; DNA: TGTGCCAGCAGCTCCCCCGCCCGGGGCGTTTCACCCCTCCACTTT
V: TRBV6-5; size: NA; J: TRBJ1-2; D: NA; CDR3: CASSYLQDFGYTF; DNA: TGTGCCAGCAGTTACCTCCAGGACTTTGGCTACACCTTC
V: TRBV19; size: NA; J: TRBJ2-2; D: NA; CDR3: CASSIAPRGTGELFF; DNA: TGTGCCAGTAGTATTGCCCCCCGGGGCACCGGGGAGCTGTTTTTT
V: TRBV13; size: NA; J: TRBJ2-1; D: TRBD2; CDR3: CASSKGLAGRGNEQFF; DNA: TGTGCCAGCAGCAAAGGACTAGCGGGGCGTGGGAATGAGCAGTTCTTC
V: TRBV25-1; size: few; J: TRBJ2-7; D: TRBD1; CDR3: CASSGTGTALLIFEQYF; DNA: TGTGCCAGCAGTGGAACCGGGACAGCTTTACTAATTTTTGAGCAGTACTTC
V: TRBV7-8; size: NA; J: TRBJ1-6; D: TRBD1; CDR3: CASRSQGAGNSPLHF; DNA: TGTGCCAGCAGGAGCCAGGGGGCGGGTAATTCACCCCTCCACTTT
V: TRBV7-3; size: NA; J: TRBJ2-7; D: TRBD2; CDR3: CASSPVAGGSYEQYF; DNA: TGTGCCAGCAGCCCGGTAGCGGGGGGGTCCTACGAGCAGTACTTC
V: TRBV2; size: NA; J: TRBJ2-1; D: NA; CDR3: CASRLGRDNEQFF; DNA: TGTGCCAGCAGATTGGGACGGGACAATGAGCAGTTCTTC
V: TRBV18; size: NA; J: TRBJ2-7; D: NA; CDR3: CASSPVHSHEQYF; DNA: TGTGCCAGCTCACCGGTACATTCCCACGAGCAGTACTTC
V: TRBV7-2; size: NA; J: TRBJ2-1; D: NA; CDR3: CASSRGDKTNEQFF; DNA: TGTGCCAGCAGCCGGGGAGATAAAACTAATGAGCAGTTCTTC